This TCR beta chain was obtained from a study of T-cell memory formation after mild COVID-19. Study-wide findings and caveats: In second-wave clones peaking day 37, SARS-CoV-2 specificity remained unconfirmed. That cross-reactive memory joined was suggested by some responding clones appearing in pre-infection memory.

V was clipped by 5 bases and J by 3 bases, with 22 bases between them. CDR1 MNHNS and CDR2 SASEGT come from the germline V gene. The CDR3 is made up of 17 amino acids. TCRdb re-analysed the 5' RACE reads in MiXCR, keeping a single row per CDR3 protein. The table includes over 350,000 distinct CDR3 sequences, about 16% detected once. This clonotype occurred a few times. No antigen is known for it. The V and J genes are TRBV6-1 and TRBJ1-1, with D perhaps matching TRBD1 (5 bases). Sequencing was performed on PBMCs or a T cell subset sorted from them (not recorded which). The receptor was isolated from a man aged 18 to 29 who had mild COVID-19 (a few samples of this study predate the infection). Cell type and time point are not known. CDR3 protein: CASSPSSGAGQHTEAFF. As DNA, the CDR3 is TGTGCCAGCAGTCCCTCCTCTGGGGCGGGGCAGCACACTGAAGCTTTCTTT.